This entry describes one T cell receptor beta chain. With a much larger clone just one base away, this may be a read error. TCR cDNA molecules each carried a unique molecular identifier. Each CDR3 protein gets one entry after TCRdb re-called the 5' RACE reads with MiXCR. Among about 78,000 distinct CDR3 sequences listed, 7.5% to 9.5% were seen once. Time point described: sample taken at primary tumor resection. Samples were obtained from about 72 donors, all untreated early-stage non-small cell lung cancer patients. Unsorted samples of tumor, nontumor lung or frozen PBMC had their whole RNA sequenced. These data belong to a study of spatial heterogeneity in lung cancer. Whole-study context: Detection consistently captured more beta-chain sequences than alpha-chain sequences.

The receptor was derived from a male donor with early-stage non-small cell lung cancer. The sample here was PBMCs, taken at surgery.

The CDR3 region has the DNA TGTGTCACCCGCAGGGGCAATCAGCCCCAGCATTTT. This codes for CVTRRGNQPQHF. This chain links TRBV19 with TRBJ1-5, with a tentative D call TRBD1 (5 bases). The CDR3 runs 12 residues. CDR1 is LNHDA and CDR2 is SQIVND in the germline V gene (reference sequence).